Each of the 21 T cell receptor beta chains below was sequenced from the same sample in a study of immune heterogeneity within non-small cell lung tumors. Multiplex PCR was performed with 32 V and 13 J primers, and it amplified TCR beta CDR3. TCRdb re-analysed the multiplex PCR reads in MiXCR, keeping a single row per CDR3 protein. The sample consists of approximately 31,000 distinct CDR3 sequences, approximately 30% of them appearing once. Template material comprised bulk tumor genomic DNA at roughly 650 ng per sample. Several far-apart biopsies were taken per primary tumor during surgery. With untreated, newly diagnosed non-small cell lung cancer, the patients went on to undergo curative surgery. The source material was lung tumor tissue. All receptors derive from a middle-aged man with non-small cell lung cancer.

On this clonotype: Since a much larger clone is just one base distant, this may be a read error. The rearrangement uses TRBV11-2 and TRBJ1-4; D gene uncertain. Per the germline V gene, CDR1 is SGHAT and CDR2 is FQNNGV. There are 12 residues in the CDR3. The V and J ends lost 3 bases and 8 bases respectively, with 7 bases between them. The CDR3 sequence is CASSFNGEKLFF. In nucleotides, the CDR3 is TGTGCCAGCAGCTTTAATGGGGAAAAACTGTTTTTT.

In its sample, this clonotype was seen many times. This chain connects TRBV9 to TRBJ2-2; TRBD2 aligns across 7 bases. The CDR3 is made up of 16 amino acids. Germline CDR1 and CDR2: SGDLS and YYNGEE. V lost 4 bases to trimming and J lost 4 bases; unmatched junction nucleotides: 10. The CDR3 DNA follows: TGTGCCAGCAGCCCAAGGGCTAGCGGTGGCACCGGGGAGCTGTTTTTT. Translating it yields CASSPRASGGTGELFF.

In this sample, this clonotype turned up many times. The rearrangement links TRBV12-5 to TRBJ1-5, with 7 positions matching TRBD1. The CDR3 is 15 residues long. Germline CDR1 is LGHNT and CDR2 is FRNRAP. V gave up 3 bases and J gave up 2 bases; unmatched junction bases: 4. CDR3 loop: CASGLLDRGNQPQHF. CDR3 DNA sequence: TGTGCTAGTGGTTTATTAGACAGGGGCAATCAGCCCCAGCATTTT.

This clonotype has at least ten counts. The chain combines TRBV6-1 with TRBJ2-7, with 7 bases aligning to TRBD2. V shed 7 bases and J 2 bases; nucleotides not matched to a gene: 14. Germline V gene data show CDR1 as MNHNS and CDR2 as SASEGT. The CDR3 runs 16 residues. The CDR3 bases are TGTGCCAGCACCGATTATCCTAGCGGAAAAACCTACGAGCAGTACTTC. Protein product: CASTDYPSGKTYEQYF.

As concerns this clonotype: Since a much larger clone is just one base distant, this may be a read error. The gene calls are TRBV7-2 and TRBJ2-1, with D possibly TRBD1 on 7 matching bases. The V gene's germline CDR1 is SGHTA and CDR2 FQGNSA. CDR3 length: 14 residues. The chain's CDR3 is CASSFRQGGNEQLF. The CDR3 bases are TGTGCCAGCAGCTTTCGACAGGGAGGCAATGAGCAGCTCTTC.

Regarding this clonotype: A read error is possible here, since a much larger clone lies one base away. This rearrangement joins TRBV6-1 to TRBJ2-3, with 8 bases fitting TRBD2. Germline V gives CDR1 MNHNS, CDR2 SASEGT. V shed 7 bases and J 5 bases; nucleotides not matched to a gene: 11. The CDR3 is 15 amino acids. The CDR3 nucleotides are TGTGCCAGCAACAAGGGAGCGGGAGTTGGAGATACGCAGTATTTT. Protein product: CASNKGAGVGDTQYF.

As concerns this clonotype: A much larger clone differs by one base, so this may be a read error. For the CDR3, the DNA is TGCCCCAGCAGTGTCAGGGGTAGGGGTAATTCACCCCTCCACTTT. Translating gives CPSSVRGRGNSPLHF. V usage is TRBV10-2 and J usage is TRBJ1-6; weak D call: TRBD1 (6 bases). The CDR3 contains 15 residues. The germline V gene encodes CDR1 WSHSY and CDR2 SAAADI.

The chain has TRBV7-3 and TRBJ2-1; D remains ambiguous. The germline gives CDR1 SGHTA, CDR2 FQGTGA. Deletions cut 2 bases from V and 7 bases from J, with 6 bases between. The CDR3 loop spans 12 amino acids. In nucleotides, the CDR3 is TGTGCCAGCAGCTTATACGGGAATGAGCAGTTCTTC. Amino acids: CASSLYGNEQFF.

This clonotype was observed a handful of times. This chain connects TRBV7-9 to TRBJ1-3; D uncertain. The V and J ends lost 7 bases and 0 bases respectively, with 13 bases between them. Germline values: CDR1 SEHNR, CDR2 FQNEAQ (reference sequence). This CDR3 region has 15 residues. The CDR3 region is CASTSGWGSGNTIYF. The CDR3 DNA reads TGTGCCAGCACCTCCGGCTGGGGCTCTGGAAACACCATATATTTT.

This clonotype was seen repeatedly, ten times or more. The chain carries TRBV24-1 and TRBJ2-1; 13 nucleotides line up with TRBD2. Trimming took 2 bases from V and 8 from J; bases not matched to a gene: 5. The CDR3 is 16 amino acids. Germline V gene data show CDR1 as KGHDR and CDR2 as SFDVKD. The CDR3 protein is CATSDSTSGRVYEQFF. CDR3 nucleotides: TGTGCCACCAGTGATTCCACTAGCGGGAGGGTTTATGAGCAGTTCTTC.

This sequence joins TRBV12-3 or TRBV12-4 and TRBJ2-1; 7 nucleotides agree with TRBD2. This CDR3 has 11 residues. Unmatched junction bases numbered 7, after V lost 6 bases and J lost 14 bases. CDR3 nucleotides: TGTGCCAGCAGCGCGGGGGTTGATAAGTTCTTC. This sequence encodes CASSAGVDKFF.

This clonotype was counted a single time. An end of the junction does not agree with germline; a read error may underlie this. This chain links TRBV5-1 with TRBJ2-1; unclear D gene. The germline CDR1 and CDR2 sequences are SGHRS and YFSETQ. The CDR3 contains 14 residues. The CDR3 spells CASILPWSYNEQFF. For the CDR3, the DNA is TGCGCCAGCATCTTGCCTTGGTCCTACAATGAGCAGTTCTTC.

In its sample, this clonotype was seen many times. The chain employs TRBV30 and TRBJ1-1, with D hard to call. Germline V CDR1 and CDR2: GTSNPN, SVGIG (reference sequence). The CDR3 spans 15 residues. With 0 bases removed from V and 1 base from J, the gap between germline ends came to 12 bases. CDR3 DNA sequence: TGTGCCTGGAGTGTACAATGGGCAGGGAACACTGAAGCTTTCTTT. It specifies CAWSVQWAGNTEAFF. Drawing the rest from reference TRBV30 and TRBJ1-1, the complete variable domain is SQTIHQWPATLVQPVGSPLSLECTVEGTSNPNLYWYRQAAGRGLQLLFYSVGIGQISSEVPQNLSASRPQDRQFILSSKKLLLSDSGFYLCAWSVQWAGNTEAFFGQGTRLTVV.

The chain couples TRBV6-1 to TRBJ2-1, with TRBD2 matching over 10 bases. The J segment lost 12 bases and the V segment lost 5 bases, leaving 16 bases of the junction unmatched. Germline CDR1 reads MNHNS; CDR2 reads SASEGT. The CDR3 runs to 16 residues. This chain's CDR3 is CASSNYRDGTSVGQFF. The CDR3 DNA is TGTGCCAGCAGTAACTACAGGGACGGGACTAGCGTTGGGCAGTTCTTC.

Of note for this clonotype: It may be a read error: a sequence one base away is much more abundant. The chain uses TRBV19 and TRBJ1-3; no clear D gene. Trimming shortened V by 6 bases and J by 2 bases, and 17 bases separated the two germline ends. The CDR3 loop spans 16 amino acids. In germline, CDR1 is LNHDA, CDR2 SQIVND (reference sequence). CDR3: CASSPRGLTTGNTIYF. The CDR3 nucleotides read TGTGCCAGTAGCCCCCGAGGTCTGACCACTGGAAACACCATATATTTT. The full variable domain, in which reference TRBV19 and TRBJ1-3 provide the parts outside the CDR3, is DGGITQSPKYLFRKEGQNVTLSCEQNLNHDAMYWYRQDPGQGLRLIYYSQIVNDFQKGDIAEGYSVSREKKESFPLTVTSAQKNPTAFYLCASSPRGLTTGNTIYFGEGSWLTVV.

As to this clonotype: One base away lies a much larger clone, so this may be a sequencing read error. V usage is TRBV7-2 and J usage is TRBJ2-7, with D tentatively TRBD1 (5 bases). The CDR3 covers 12 residues. The V gene's germline CDR1 is SGHTA and CDR2 FQGNSA. The CDR3: CASSLGRVEQHF. The CDR3 DNA sequence: TGTGCCAGCAGCTTAGGCAGGGTCGAGCAGCACTTC.

This clonotype was picked up many times. The chain recombines TRBV7-6 with TRBJ1-2, with 10 bases matching TRBD1. This CDR3 comprises 16 residues. Germline-derived CDR1 and CDR2 are SGHVS and FNYEAQ. The ends lost 4 bases at V and 2 bases at J; junction bases unmatched: 7. The CDR3 nucleotides read TGTGCCAGCAGCTCCCTCCCGGGACAGGGGAACTATGGCTACACCTTC. Translation: CASSSLPGQGNYGYTF. The variable domain in full, completed from reference TRBV7-6 and TRBJ1-2, reads GAGVSQSPRYKVTKRGQDVALRCDPISGHVSLYWYRQALGQGPEFLTYFNYEAQQDKSGLPNDRFSAERPEGSISTLTIQRTEQRDSAMYRCASSSLPGQGNYGYTFGSGTRLTVV.

At least ten counts were recorded for this clonotype. The chain couples TRBV6-1 to TRBJ2-7; TRBD1 aligns across 8 bases. This CDR3 has 14 residues. The V segment lost 6 bases and the J segment 3 bases; nucleotides outside the gene matches: 7. Germline V gives CDR1 MNHNS, CDR2 SASEGT. Here the CDR3 reads CASRPRDRSYEQYF. CDR3 bases: TGTGCCAGCAGACCCCGGGACAGGAGCTACGAGCAGTACTTC.

This chain links TRBV6-1 with TRBJ2-7, with a possible D match to TRBD2 (7 bases). There are 16 residues in the CDR3. The germline V gene encodes CDR1 MNHNS and CDR2 SASEGT. V lost 10 bases and J lost 0, with 22 bases in between. CDR3 region: CAIIPGGGVSSYEQYF. CDR3 coding DNA: TGTGCCATCATACCGGGGGGCGGGGTAAGCTCCTACGAGCAGTACTTC.

There are many counts of this clonotype. This chain links TRBV30 with TRBJ1-2; unclear D gene. V shed 8 bases and J shed 7 bases, with 17 bases lying between them. Germline values: CDR1 GTSNPN, CDR2 SVGIG (reference sequence). This CDR3 region has 12 residues. In DNA form, the CDR3 reads TGTGCCCGGGCTCAGGAGGTCGGTGGCTACACCTTC. This codes for CARAQEVGGYTF.

Concerning this clonotype itself: The junction departs from the called germline gene at one end, perhaps through a read error. The chain joins TRBV14 to TRBJ1-1, with unresolved D. CDR3 length: 16 amino acids. Per germline, CDR1 SGHDN and CDR2 FVKESK. This chain's CDR3 is CASSLRTAPLNTESFF. The CDR3 DNA is TGTGCCAGCAGCCTCCGGACGGCTCCTCTGAACACTGAATCTTTCTTT.